This T cell receptor (beta chain) is drawn from a study of blood T cell repertoires in COVID-19. Study overall: Acute-phase and convalescent COVID-19 samples originated in the United States, Italy and Spain. T cells, B-cell-depleted T cells, or PBMCs supplied cDNA or gDNA.

Germline V CDR1 and CDR2: SGHAT, FQNNGV. The CDR3 runs 15 residues. The ends lost 1 base at V and 4 bases at J; junction bases unmatched: 3. In the source study's methods: Quantification of nucleated cells was approximated via reference gene primer amplification. Repertoires were generated with immunoSEQ multiplex PCR, while TCRdb's copy carries only in-frame clones and drops some. The DNA was the basis for D and trimming; V, J and clone size are from that table. In the table there are roughly 230,000 clones, 80% to 85% of which are singletons. The clonotype originates from a man aged 50 to 60 with active or convalescent COVID-19. Input material: peripheral blood. V usage is TRBV11-2 and J usage is TRBJ2-7; TRBD2 matches 11 bases. CDR3 sequence: CASSLAASGGYEQYF. Here the CDR3 DNA reads TGTGCCAGCAGCTTAGCTGCTAGCGGGGGGTACGAGCAGTACTTC.